The next 2 T cell receptor beta chains were all read from a single sample in a study of beta chain features in type 1 diabetes. Antigen specificity for these receptors is unknown. Expressed TCRB transcripts were sequenced after all isolated RNA was converted to cDNA. Clones were read by immunoSEQ multiplex PCR, and TCRdb kept only the in-frame ones, dropping some. Altogether 300,000 to 350,000 clones are present, approximately 9.7% being singletons, with the ten largest covering roughly 1%. General study findings and limits: Moderate but significant shortening of TCRB CDR3s was recorded in all four CD4+ subsets from Type 1 diabetes patients.

Material: central memory CD4+ T cells from blood. The receptors originated from a man under 40 with type 1 diabetes.

The CDR3 sequence: CASSHQPGPGVGYTF. The CDR3 nucleotides read TGTGCCAGCAGCCACCAACCGGGACCAGGAGTTGGCTACACCTTC. The chain uses TRBV6-5 and TRBJ1-2, with a tentative D call TRBD1 (5 bases). V was shortened by 6 bases and J by 7 bases, with 21 bases between the two germline ends. CDR1 is MNHEY, CDR2 SVGAGI, per germline. The CDR3 length is 15 residues.

The chain employs TRBV30 and TRBJ1-2; no definite D call. Germline V lookup: CDR1 GTSNPN, CDR2 SVGIG (reference sequence). V lost 3 bases and J 2 bases, leaving 7 bases between the germline ends. The CDR3 loop spans 12 amino acids. The CDR3 spells CAWRFVNYGYTF. The CDR3 nucleotides are TGTGCCTGGAGGTTCGTAAACTATGGCTACACCTTC.